What follows are 23 T cell receptor beta chains derived from one specimen sequenced in a study of T cell repertoires in cytomegalovirus infection. TCRdb ran MiXCR on the reads and lists one entry per CDR3 protein. Of 250,000 to 300,000 distinct CDR3 sequences listed, about 23% were seen once; the top ten hold about 14%. Material for sequencing was PBMCs. These TCRs come from a human donor in good health (CMV status not recorded). Some clones in this sample may be carry-over from other donors' samples.

The rearrangement links TRBV28 to TRBJ1-5, with D possibly TRBD1 on 5 matching bases. Germline CDR1 MDHEN, CDR2 SYDVKM. V was pared by 5 bases and J by 4 bases, with 12 bases between. The length of the CDR3 is 14 residues. The CDR3 DNA follows: TGTGCCAGCAGTCCTGGACACAAAAATCAGCCCCAGCATTTT. Amino acids: CASSPGHKNQPQHF.

The chain joins TRBV7-3 to TRBJ1-1; TRBD1 might be the D (5 bases). Deletions cut 6 bases from V and 3 bases from J, with 8 bases between. The germline V gene encodes CDR1 SGHTA and CDR2 FQGTGA. This CDR3 spans 12 amino acids. CDR3 residues: CASSGGDTEAFF. The CDR3, as DNA: TGTGCCAGCAGTGGGGGGGACACTGAAGCTTTCTTT.

Many counts were recorded for this clonotype. The rearrangement uses TRBV7-2 and TRBJ2-5; D is possibly TRBD2 (5 bases). V was shortened by 2 bases and J by 2 bases, with 12 bases between the two germline ends. The CDR3 has 15 residues. The germline CDR1 and CDR2 sequences are SGHTA and FQGNSA. This CDR3 reads CASSLHGILQETQYF. CDR3 in DNA: TGTGCCAGCAGCTTACACGGGATACTTCAAGAGACCCAGTACTTC.

The chain couples TRBV10-3 to TRBJ1-5, with TRBD1 identical over 7 bases. The CDR3 loop spans 14 amino acids. With V trimmed by 4 bases and J by 4 bases, 4 bases remained unmatched. The germline gives CDR1 ENHRY, CDR2 SYGVKD. In DNA, the CDR3 is TGTGCCATCAGTGGGGACAGACAAAATCAGCCCCAGCATTTT. Its protein is CAISGDRQNQPQHF.

This clonotype was seen more than once but under ten times. The rearrangement links TRBV27 to TRBJ1-5; D is possibly TRBD1 (5 bases). The germline V gene encodes CDR1 MNHEY and CDR2 SMNVEV (reference sequence). There are 13 residues in the CDR3. Trimming cost V 2 bases and J 5 bases, with 7 bases left between them. This CDR3 reads CASSLETDQPQHF. In DNA, the CDR3 is TGTGCCAGCAGTTTAGAGACAGATCAGCCCCAGCATTTT.

This chain connects TRBV6-1 to TRBJ2-1, with TRBD1 identical over 8 bases. This CDR3 is 13 amino acids long. Germline-derived CDR1 and CDR2 are MNHNS and SASEGT. Trimming cost V 10 bases and J 1 base; bases outside gene matches: 3. The DNA for the CDR3 is TGTGCCACCAGACAGGGGTCCTACAATGAGCAGTTCTTC. Amino acids: CATRQGSYNEQFF.

The chain is built from TRBV14 and TRBJ2-2; 8 bases align to TRBD1. Germline CDR1 SGHDN, CDR2 FVKESK. Germline trimming cut 1 base from V and 2 bases from J; bases unmatched to any gene: 3. The CDR3 loop spans 16 amino acids. CDR3 coding DNA: TGTGCCAGCAGCCAAGCAGGACAGGGAAACACCGGGGAGCTGTTTTTT. Protein product: CASSQAGQGNTGELFF.

The chain's CDR3 is CASRLGQGNTGELFF. The CDR3 DNA sequence: TGTGCCAGCAGGCTCGGGCAGGGGAACACCGGGGAGCTGTTTTTT. The chain couples TRBV2 to TRBJ2-2, with D possibly being TRBD1 (5 bases). V lost 6 bases and J 1 base, leaving 12 bases between the germline ends. There are 15 residues in the CDR3. In germline, CDR1 is SNHLY, CDR2 FYNNEI.

V and J are TRBV4-1 and TRBJ2-1; the match to TRBD2 covers 13 bases. The CDR3 sequence is 14 residues long. V trimming: 4 bases; J trimming: 12 bases; junction bases outside the gene matches: 6. Germline V gene lookup returns CDR1 MGHRA and CDR2 YSYEKL. This CDR3 reads CASSPGLAGAAQFF. The CDR3 DNA follows: TGCGCCAGCAGCCCCGGACTAGCGGGAGCGGCGCAGTTCTTC.

This clonotype has a count of ten or more. The J gene is TRBJ2-2, the V gene TRBV11-3; 8 bases map to TRBD1. The germline V gene encodes CDR1 SGHNT and CDR2 YENEEA. V lost 4 bases and J lost 5; bases outside the gene matches: 6. The CDR3 runs 15 residues. The CDR3 DNA reads as TGTGCCAGCAGCTCAGGGGGCGTTTTGACCGGGGAGCTGTTTTTT. It translates to CASSSGGVLTGELFF.

This clonotype was found a few times. The CDR3 coding sequence is TGTGCCAGTAGTCGGCAAGCCCGGTATGGCTACACCTTC. Protein sequence: CASSRQARYGYTF. The chain recombines TRBV19 with TRBJ1-2; no firm D call. The CDR3 covers 13 residues. V was trimmed by 5 bases and J by 5 bases, leaving 12 bases between them. Germline V gene data show CDR1 as LNHDA and CDR2 as SQIVND (reference sequence).

The V gene is TRBV20-1, the J gene TRBJ2-7; D unclear. Germline V CDR1 and CDR2: DFQATT, SNEGSKA (reference sequence). V was shortened by 4 bases and J by 5 bases, with 15 bases between the two germline ends. The CDR3 runs to 13 residues. CDR3 in amino acids: CSAKGLLYHEQYF. CDR3 bases: TGCAGTGCTAAGGGTCTTCTCTACCACGAGCAGTACTTC.

Worth noting for this clonotype: This could be a read error, since a much larger clone is one nucleotide away. DNA for the CDR3: TGTGCCAGCAGCTCTCCGGGACAGCTAGCCTACAAGCAGTACTTC. Translated, it gives CASSSPGQLAYKQYF. J is TRBJ2-7 and V is TRBV7-9; 7 bases are a match to TRBD1. There are 15 residues in the CDR3. Germline V gene sequence: CDR1 SEHNR, CDR2 FQNEAQ (reference sequence).

V gene TRBV6-1 combines with J gene TRBJ2-7; D perhaps matches TRBD1 (6 bases). Germline V gene lookup returns CDR1 MNHNS and CDR2 SASEGT. The CDR3 is 13 amino acids. Trimming took off 7 bases at V and 3 bases at J, with 13 bases between the two ends. The CDR3 DNA is TGTGCCAGCATTAAGACAGGAAACTACGAGCAGTACTTC. Translated, it gives CASIKTGNYEQYF.

This clonotype turned up a few times. The rearrangement joins TRBV4-1 to TRBJ1-5; possible D gene TRBD1, 5 bases. The germline gives CDR1 MGHRA, CDR2 YSYEKL. The CDR3 contains 15 residues. V lost 0 bases and J 2 bases, leaving 8 bases between the germline ends. The CDR3 loop is CASSQDLGGNQPQHF. The CDR3 nucleotides read TGCGCCAGCAGCCAAGATTTGGGGGGCAATCAGCCCCAGCATTTT.

The V call is TRBV24-1, the J call TRBJ2-6; D is possibly TRBD1 (6 bases). V lost 3 bases, J lost 4 bases, and 12 bases lay in between. CDR3 size: 16 residues. The germline V gene encodes CDR1 KGHDR and CDR2 SFDVKD. The DNA for the CDR3 is TGTGCCACCAGTGATACAGGGATGTCCGGGGCCAACGTCCTGACTTTC. Translation gives CATSDTGMSGANVLTF.

For the CDR3, the DNA is TGTGCCAGCACCAGGCAGTTTAAGGCTAATGAAAAACTGTTTTTT. Protein: CASTRQFKANEKLFF. The V and J genes are TRBV27 and TRBJ1-4; no clear D. Trimming left V 7 bases short and J 3 bases short, with 15 bases between. Germline V CDR1 and CDR2: MNHEY, SMNVEV (reference sequence). The CDR3 covers 15 residues.

The chain couples TRBV24-1 to TRBJ2-7; weak D call: TRBD2 (5 bases). V shed 4 bases and J shed 3 bases, with 15 bases lying between them. Germline V gene sequence: CDR1 KGHDR, CDR2 SFDVKD. The CDR3 has 15 residues. The CDR3 loop is CATSDPAGAFYEQYF. The DNA for the CDR3 is TGTGCCACCAGTGACCCCGCGGGCGCCTTCTACGAGCAGTACTTC.

The chain has TRBV5-1 and TRBJ2-2, with D perhaps TRBD1 (5 bases). Trimming cost V 7 bases and J 9 bases, with 16 bases left between them. Germline assignment: CDR1 SGHRS and CDR2 YFSETQ. The CDR3 loop spans 13 amino acids. The CDR3 reads CASGPTGDRELFF. The CDR3 region has the DNA TGCGCCAGCGGGCCCACAGGAGACAGGGAGCTGTTTTTT.

The genes are TRBV20-1 and TRBJ2-7, with 14 positions matching TRBD2. Trimming at V came to 5 bases and at J to 1 base, leaving 1 base not matched to a gene. The CDR3 runs 14 residues. CDR1 is DFQATT, CDR2 SNEGSKA, per germline (reference sequence). The CDR3 sequence: CSAGTSGSSYEQYF. CDR3 DNA: TGCAGTGCTGGGACTAGCGGGAGTTCCTACGAGCAGTACTTC.

The sample holds a few counts of this clonotype. The chain couples TRBV6-2 or TRBV6-3 to TRBJ2-1, with D possibly being TRBD1 or TRBD2 (5 bases each). Germline-derived CDR1 and CDR2 are MNHEY and SVGEGT. The CDR3 consists of 16 residues. V lost 5 bases and J 0 bases, leaving 14 bases between the germline ends. In DNA form, the CDR3 reads TGTGCCAGCAGTCGGCCCGGGACCCGCTCCTACAATGAGCAGTTCTTC. Protein: CASSRPGTRSYNEQFF.

V usage is TRBV30 and J usage is TRBJ2-3; 7 nucleotides agree with TRBD2. Trimming took 4 bases from V and 2 from J; bases not matched to a gene: 6. Germline values: CDR1 GTSNPN, CDR2 SVGIG (reference sequence). The CDR3 covers 14 residues. For the CDR3, the DNA is TGTGCCTGGAATGGACTAGTCTCCACAGATACGCAGTATTTT. Translated, it gives CAWNGLVSTDTQYF.

On this clonotype itself: The junction does not match germline at one end; this may be a read error. The chain links TRBV5-3 to TRBJ1-5; no definite D call. TRBV5-3 is placed among ORFs of uncertain function. This CDR3 spans 15 amino acids. CDR3 bases: TGTGCCAGCAGCTCCTCTCGGAGGTCCAATCAGCCCCAGCATTTT. Translated, it gives CASSSSRRSNQPQHF.